This T cell receptor (beta chain) was sequenced during a study of cytomegalovirus exposure and HLA in healthy donors. Findings and caveats of the study: Later on, analysis showed that most CMV-associated TCR beta chains appeared to be HLA-restricted. According to the study, around 160 TCR beta chains were cytomegalovirus-associated.

Both 60 Vbeta primers and 13 Jbeta primers went into the PCR. Sequencing used immunoSEQ multiplex PCR; TCRdb keeps in-frame clones, though not all of them. The sample carries 150,000 to 200,000 clones, more than 75% recorded once. The CDR3 covers 15 residues. The ends lost 4 bases at V and 7 bases at J; junction bases unmatched: 5. Looked up from germline, CDR1 is MNHEY and CDR2 is SVGAGI. Of note for this clone: No antigen is known for it.

The receptor was isolated from a girl under three years old in good health and CMV-seronegative. V and J are TRBV6-5 and TRBJ1-6, with 9 positions matching TRBD1. The sample comprised PBMCs. The CDR3 coding sequence is TGTGCCAGCAGTTTCCCGGGGACAGGGAATTCACCCCTCCACTTT. This sequence encodes CASSFPGTGNSPLHF.